This T cell receptor beta chain was captured in a study of Ad26.COV2.S vaccination and SARS-CoV-2 variants. TCRdb's copy holds only in-frame clones and misses some; the assay was immunoSEQ multiplex PCR. Of 200,000 to 300,000 clones listed, approximately 88% are singletons. Noted treatment: around 19 received Ad26.COV2.S at low or high dose, single or two shots; about five received placebo; per-sample allocation not given. Sampling was done on day 63 after the first vaccine or placebo injection. The V gene end was trimmed by 3 bases and the J gene end by 3 bases; junction bases not matched to a gene: 26. Germline-derived CDR1 and CDR2 are MDHEN and SYDVKM. The CDR3 runs 21 residues.

This chain connects TRBV28 to TRBJ2-7; 7 bases match TRBD2. The clonotype was recovered from a person aged 18 to 65 who received the Ad26.COV2.S COVID-19 vaccine or a placebo. This material consisted of peripheral blood, taken in a trial of Ad26.COV2.S vaccine versus placebo. The CDR3 is CASSFSMGGRRLSVVFYEQYF. CDR3 nucleotide sequence: TGTGCCAGCAGTTTCTCTATGGGAGGGAGGAGGCTTAGCGTAGTTTTCTACGAGCAGTACTTC.